This note documents a single T cell receptor (beta chain) sequence. Germline loops: CDR1 SGHDT, CDR2 YYEEEE. This CDR3 is 19 amino acids long. Trimming left V 0 bases short and J 0 bases short, with 19 bases between. This entry belongs to a study of shared T cell receptors in the human thymus. The repertoire was sequenced with immunoSEQ multiplex PCR; TCRdb's copy has only in-frame clones and lacks some. This repertoire shows about 380,000 clones, roughly 94% found once; its top ten account for roughly 0.02%. The sequence derives from a human donor. What was sequenced was thymocytes. The chain joins TRBV5-6 to TRBJ2-4, with D perhaps TRBD1 or TRBD2 (5 bases each). The CDR3 bases are TGTGCCAGCAGCTTGGCTCACGGGACCGCCGAGTTAGCCAAAAACATTCAGTACTTC. Translating it yields CASSLAHGTAELAKNIQYF.